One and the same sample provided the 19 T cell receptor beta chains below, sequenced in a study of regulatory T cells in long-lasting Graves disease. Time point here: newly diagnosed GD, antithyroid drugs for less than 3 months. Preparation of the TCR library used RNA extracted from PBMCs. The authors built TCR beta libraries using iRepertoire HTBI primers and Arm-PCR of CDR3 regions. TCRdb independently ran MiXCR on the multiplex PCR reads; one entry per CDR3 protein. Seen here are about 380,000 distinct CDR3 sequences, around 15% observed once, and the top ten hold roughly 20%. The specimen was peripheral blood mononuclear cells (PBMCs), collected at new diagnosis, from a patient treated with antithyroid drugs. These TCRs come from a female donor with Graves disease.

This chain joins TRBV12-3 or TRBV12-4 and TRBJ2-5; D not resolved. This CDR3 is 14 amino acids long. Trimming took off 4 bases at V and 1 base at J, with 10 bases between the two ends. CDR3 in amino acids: CASSSAIVQETQYF. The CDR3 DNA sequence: TGTGCCAGCAGTTCTGCCATAGTCCAAGAGACCCAGTACTTC.

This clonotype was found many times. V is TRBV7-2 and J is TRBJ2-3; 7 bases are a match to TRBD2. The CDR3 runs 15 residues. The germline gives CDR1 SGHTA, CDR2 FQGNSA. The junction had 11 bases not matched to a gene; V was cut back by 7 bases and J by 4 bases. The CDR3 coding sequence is TGTGCCAGCAAAATTAGTAGCGGGCACGCAGATACGCAGTATTTT. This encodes CASKISSGHADTQYF.

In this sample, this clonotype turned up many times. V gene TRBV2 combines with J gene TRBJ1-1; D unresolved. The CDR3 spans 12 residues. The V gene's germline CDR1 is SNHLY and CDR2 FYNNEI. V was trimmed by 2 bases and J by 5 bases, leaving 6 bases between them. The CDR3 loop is CASSESETEAFF. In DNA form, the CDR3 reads TGTGCCAGCAGTGAAAGTGAGACTGAAGCTTTCTTT. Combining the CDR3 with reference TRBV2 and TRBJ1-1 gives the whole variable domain EPEVTQTPSHQVTQMGQEVILRCVPISNHLYFYWYRQILGQKVEFLVSFYNNEISEKSEIFDDQFSVERPDGSNFTLKIRSTKLEDSAMYFCASSESETEAFFGQGTRLTVV.

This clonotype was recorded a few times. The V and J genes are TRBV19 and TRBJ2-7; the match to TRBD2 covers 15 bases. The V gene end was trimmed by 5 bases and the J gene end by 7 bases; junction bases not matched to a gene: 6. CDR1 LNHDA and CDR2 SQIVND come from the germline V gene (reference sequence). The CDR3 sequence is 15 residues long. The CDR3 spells CASSSPGLAGGEQYF. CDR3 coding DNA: TGTGCCAGTAGTTCGCCGGGACTAGCGGGAGGAGAGCAGTACTTC.

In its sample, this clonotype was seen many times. The CDR3 DNA reads as TGTGCCAGCAGCAACGGCGGACTAGCGGGGGCGAAGACCCAGTACTTC. Protein product: CASSNGGLAGAKTQYF. This sequence joins TRBV13 and TRBJ2-5, with 13 bases identical to TRBD2. Germline V gene sequence: CDR1 PRHDT, CDR2 FYEKMQ (reference sequence). V shed 5 bases and J 6 bases; nucleotides not matched to a gene: 9. The CDR3 is 16 amino acids.

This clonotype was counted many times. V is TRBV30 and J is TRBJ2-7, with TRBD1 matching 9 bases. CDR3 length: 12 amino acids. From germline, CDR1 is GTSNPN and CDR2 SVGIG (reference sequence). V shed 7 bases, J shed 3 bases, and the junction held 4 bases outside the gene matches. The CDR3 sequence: CAFGTGLYEQYF. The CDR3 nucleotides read TGTGCCTTCGGGACAGGGCTCTACGAGCAGTACTTC.

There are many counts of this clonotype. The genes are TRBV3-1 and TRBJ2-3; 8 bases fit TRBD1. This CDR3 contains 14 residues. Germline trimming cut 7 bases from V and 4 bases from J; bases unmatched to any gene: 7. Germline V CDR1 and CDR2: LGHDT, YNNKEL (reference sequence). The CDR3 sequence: CASNGQGGSDTQYF. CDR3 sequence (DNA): TGTGCCAGCAATGGACAGGGTGGATCAGATACGCAGTATTTT.

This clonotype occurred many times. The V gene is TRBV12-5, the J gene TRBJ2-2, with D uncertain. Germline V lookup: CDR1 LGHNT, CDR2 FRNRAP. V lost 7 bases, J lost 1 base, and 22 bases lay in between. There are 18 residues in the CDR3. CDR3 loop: CASAQLEMDRLNTGELFF. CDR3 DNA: TGTGCTAGTGCCCAATTAGAAATGGACCGCTTGAACACCGGGGAGCTGTTTTTT.

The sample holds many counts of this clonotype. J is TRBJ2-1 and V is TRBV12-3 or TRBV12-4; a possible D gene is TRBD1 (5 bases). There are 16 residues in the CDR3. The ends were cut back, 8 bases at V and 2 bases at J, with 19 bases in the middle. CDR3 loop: CASSSGNQFPYNEQFF. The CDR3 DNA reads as TGTGCCAGCTCTTCAGGGAACCAGTTTCCCTACAATGAGCAGTTCTTC.

The CDR3 DNA follows: TGTGCCAGCAGCCAACGAGACAATACCTACGAGCAGTACTTC. Translated, it gives CASSQRDNTYEQYF. This chain connects TRBV3-1 to TRBJ2-7; D is undetermined. CDR1 LGHDT and CDR2 YNNKEL come from the germline V gene (reference sequence). The ends were cut back, 2 bases at V and 2 bases at J, with 10 bases in the middle. The length of the CDR3 is 14 residues.

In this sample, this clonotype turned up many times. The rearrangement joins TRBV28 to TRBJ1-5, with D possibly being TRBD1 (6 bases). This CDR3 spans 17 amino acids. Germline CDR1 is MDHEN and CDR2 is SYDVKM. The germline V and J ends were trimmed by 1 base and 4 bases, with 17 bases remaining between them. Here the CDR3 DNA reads TGTGCCAGCAGTTTATTCGGGGGGGCCCTCTTAAATCAGCCCCAGCATTTT. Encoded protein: CASSLFGGALLNQPQHF.

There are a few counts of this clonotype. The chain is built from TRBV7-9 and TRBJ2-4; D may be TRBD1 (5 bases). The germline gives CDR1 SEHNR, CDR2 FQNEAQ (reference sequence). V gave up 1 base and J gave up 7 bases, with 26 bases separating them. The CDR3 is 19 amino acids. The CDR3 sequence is CASSLGSWGRTNPRNIQYF. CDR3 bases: TGTGCCAGCAGCTTAGGAAGTTGGGGCAGAACCAACCCCCGCAACATTCAGTACTTC.

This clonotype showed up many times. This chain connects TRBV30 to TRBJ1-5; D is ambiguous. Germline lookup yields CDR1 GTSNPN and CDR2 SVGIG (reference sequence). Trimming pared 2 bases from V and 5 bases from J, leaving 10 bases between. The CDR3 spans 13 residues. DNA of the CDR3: TGTGCCTGGAGTTCCGGGCGGCATCAGCCCCAGCATTTT. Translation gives CAWSSGRHQPQHF.

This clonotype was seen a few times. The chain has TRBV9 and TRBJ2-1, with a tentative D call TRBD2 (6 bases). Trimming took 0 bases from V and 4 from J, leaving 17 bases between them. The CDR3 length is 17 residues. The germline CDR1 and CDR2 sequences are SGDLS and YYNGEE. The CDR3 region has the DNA TGTGCCAGCAGCGTAGCTGGAAGCGGGCGGGCTTACAATGAGCAGTTCTTC. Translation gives CASSVAGSGRAYNEQFF.

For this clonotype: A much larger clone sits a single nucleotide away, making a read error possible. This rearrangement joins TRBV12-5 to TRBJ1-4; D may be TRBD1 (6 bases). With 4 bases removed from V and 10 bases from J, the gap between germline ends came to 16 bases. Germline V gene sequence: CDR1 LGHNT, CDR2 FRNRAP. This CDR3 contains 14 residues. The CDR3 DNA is TGTGCTAGTGGTTACGGGACATCGGATGGAAAACTGTTTTTT. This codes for CASGYGTSDGKLFF. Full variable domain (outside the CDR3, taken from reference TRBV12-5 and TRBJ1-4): DARVTQTPRHKVTEMGQEVTMRCQPILGHNTVFWYRQTMMQGLELLAYFRNRAPLDDSGMPKDRFSAEMPDATLATLKIQPSEPRDSAVYFCASGYGTSDGKLFFGSGTQLSVL.

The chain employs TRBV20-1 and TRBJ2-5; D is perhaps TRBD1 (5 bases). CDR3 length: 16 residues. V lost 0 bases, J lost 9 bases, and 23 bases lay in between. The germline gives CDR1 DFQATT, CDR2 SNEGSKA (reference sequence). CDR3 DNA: TGCAGTGCTAGAGATACAGGCCGGGCTGGCCCTGAGGCCCAGTACTTC. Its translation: CSARDTGRAGPEAQYF.

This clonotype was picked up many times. Here the CDR3 DNA reads TGTGCCAGCAGCCCGGAGGGGGTCGAGCAGTACTTC. The encoded protein is CASSPEGVEQYF. The chain carries TRBV5-5 and TRBJ2-7, with D tentatively TRBD1 or TRBD2 (6 bases each). V was clipped by 4 bases and J by 6 bases, with 11 bases between them. The germline V gene has CDR1 SGHKS and CDR2 YYEKEE (reference sequence). CDR3 length: 12 amino acids.

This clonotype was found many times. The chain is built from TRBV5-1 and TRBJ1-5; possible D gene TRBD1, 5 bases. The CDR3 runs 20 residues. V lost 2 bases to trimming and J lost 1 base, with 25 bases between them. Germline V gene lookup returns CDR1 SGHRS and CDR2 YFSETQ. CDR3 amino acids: CASSLFLTADIIWSNQPQHF. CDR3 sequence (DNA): TGCGCCAGCAGCTTATTCCTGACCGCGGACATTATTTGGAGCAATCAGCCCCAGCATTTT.

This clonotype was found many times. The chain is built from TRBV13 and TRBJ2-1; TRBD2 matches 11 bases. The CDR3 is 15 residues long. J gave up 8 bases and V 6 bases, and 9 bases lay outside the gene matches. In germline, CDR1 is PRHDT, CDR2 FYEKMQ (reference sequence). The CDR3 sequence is CASRGLAASLDEQFF. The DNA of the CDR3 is TGTGCCAGCAGGGGACTAGCGGCGAGTTTGGATGAGCAGTTCTTC. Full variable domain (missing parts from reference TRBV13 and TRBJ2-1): AAGVIQSPRHLIKEKRETATLKCYPIPRHDTVYWYQQGPGQDPQFLISFYEKMQSDKGSIPDRFSAQQFSDYHSELNMSSLELGDSALYFCASRGLAASLDEQFFGPGTRLTVL.